Listed here are 19 T cell receptor beta chains from one sample, sequenced in a study of blood T cells in healthy people across ages. For the second PCR, which ran for 7 to 11 cycles, a sample-barcoded 5' primer and a J-beta primer mix were used. From the 5' RACE reads, TCRdb called clonotypes with MiXCR, one entry per CDR3 protein. In the table there are 1.2 million to 1.5 million distinct CDR3 sequences, around 59% of which are singletons. Source material: blood. The source of these receptors is a man younger than 35 in good health.

The chain uses TRBV7-2 and TRBJ2-3; a weak D match, TRBD1 (5 bases). Looked up from germline, CDR1 is SGHTA and CDR2 is FQGNSA. This CDR3 region has 15 residues. The V end was cut by 6 bases, the J end by 2 bases, with 15 bases between. The CDR3 DNA is TGTGCCAGCAGTCAACCACGACAGACCACAGATACGCAGTATTTT. Amino acid sequence: CASSQPRQTTDTQYF.

The rearrangement uses TRBV4-1 and TRBJ2-4; no clear D. V was shortened by 1 base and J by 0 bases, with 13 bases between the two germline ends. The germline gives CDR1 MGHRA, CDR2 YSYEKL. The CDR3 has 17 amino acids. Written as DNA, the CDR3 is TGCGCCAGCAGCCAAGCAGGCAAGCCTCTAGCCAAAAACATTCAGTACTTC. It is translated as CASSQAGKPLAKNIQYF.

CDR3 in DNA: TGCGCCAGCAGCCAGAGTTTGTCTACGGGGGAGACCCAGTACTTC. It codes for CASSQSLSTGETQYF. This chain joins TRBV4-1 and TRBJ2-5; TRBD2 might be the D (5 bases). V was cut by 3 bases and J by 5 bases, with 16 bases left in between. This CDR3 spans 15 amino acids. Germline CDR1 and CDR2: MGHRA and YSYEKL.

This clonotype has just one count. The chain couples TRBV28 to TRBJ2-1; the match to TRBD2 covers 9 bases. Germline values: CDR1 MDHEN, CDR2 SYDVKM. This CDR3 contains 15 residues. V shed 3 bases, J shed 6 bases, and the junction held 6 bases outside the gene matches. The CDR3 spells CASSFSLAGSNEQFF. CDR3 DNA sequence: TGTGCCAGCAGTTTTAGCCTAGCGGGAAGCAATGAGCAGTTCTTC.

The V gene is TRBV7-2, the J gene TRBJ2-3; tentatively, D is TRBD1 (6 bases). The CDR3 consists of 14 residues. CDR1 is SGHTA and CDR2 is FQGNSA in the germline V gene. Trimming removed 2 bases from V and 2 bases from J, with 8 bases in between. CDR3 sequence: CASSLNRVTDTQYF. CDR3 in DNA: TGTGCCAGCAGCTTAAACAGGGTCACAGATACGCAGTATTTT.

This clonotype has only a few counts. This chain links TRBV27 with TRBJ2-7; D is unresolved. Trimming stripped 1 base from V and 5 bases from J, with 15 bases between. Germline V CDR1 and CDR2: MNHEY, SMNVEV (reference sequence). The CDR3 spans 15 residues. The CDR3: CASSLYAGQPNEQYF. CDR3 coding DNA: TGTGCCAGCAGTTTATACGCCGGCCAGCCTAACGAGCAGTACTTC.

This sequence joins TRBV5-5 and TRBJ2-5; D is undetermined. V lost 3 bases, J lost 3 bases, and 9 bases lay in between. Germline V gene sequence: CDR1 SGHKS, CDR2 YYEKEE (reference sequence). The CDR3 sequence is 13 residues long. The CDR3, as DNA: TGTGCCAGCAGCTGGTGGGCAGAAGAGACCCAGTACTTC. This codes for CASSWWAEETQYF.

Only a few counts were recorded for this clonotype. This CDR3 is CSVDMTSTDTQYF. The CDR3, as DNA: TGCAGCGTTGATATGACCAGCACAGATACGCAGTATTTT. The rearrangement links TRBV29-1 to TRBJ2-3, with D uncertain. Trimming left V 3 bases short and J 0 bases short, with 7 bases between. This CDR3 contains 13 residues. In germline, CDR1 is SQVTM, CDR2 ANQGSEA.

This chain uses TRBV6-1 with TRBJ1-2; 7 nucleotides agree with TRBD1. The V segment lost 4 bases and the J segment 2 bases; nucleotides outside the gene matches: 7. From germline, CDR1 is MNHNS and CDR2 SASEGT. CDR3 length: 15 amino acids. CDR3: CASSGRDSINYGYTF. As DNA, the CDR3 is TGTGCCAGCAGTGGCCGGGACAGCATAAACTATGGCTACACCTTC.

This clonotype was picked up a small number of times. The CDR3, as DNA: TGCAGCGTTGAAGATGGGGCGGGAGATTTATCCTACGAGCAGTACTTC. This codes for CSVEDGAGDLSYEQYF. The rearrangement links TRBV29-1 to TRBJ2-7; 7 positions agree with TRBD2. Per the germline V gene, CDR1 is SQVTM and CDR2 is ANQGSEA. The CDR3 spans 16 residues. V was clipped by 0 bases and J by 1 base; unmatched bases: 9.

V usage is TRBV10-3 and J usage is TRBJ1-1, with D tentatively TRBD1 (6 bases). CDR3 length: 16 residues. Germline loops: CDR1 ENHRY, CDR2 SYGVKD. V was trimmed by 2 bases and J by 1 base, leaving 14 bases between them. Written as DNA, the CDR3 is TGTGCCATCAGTGAGCCTACTAACAGGGCGAACACTGAAGCTTTCTTT. Translated, it gives CAISEPTNRANTEAFF.

The genes are TRBV7-2 and TRBJ1-4; D uncertain. The germline gives CDR1 SGHTA, CDR2 FQGNSA. The CDR3 loop spans 14 amino acids. Trimming shortened V by 4 bases and J by 4 bases, and 10 bases separated the two germline ends. CDR3 region: CASSSGEVNEKLFF. The CDR3 region has the DNA TGTGCCAGCAGCTCGGGAGAAGTTAATGAAAAACTGTTTTTT.

The rearrangement joins TRBV20-1 to TRBJ2-3, with 10 bases fitting TRBD2. The CDR3 is 18 amino acids. Germline V CDR1 and CDR2: DFQATT, SNEGSKA (reference sequence). The V gene end was trimmed by 0 bases and the J gene end by 3 bases; junction bases not matched to a gene: 12. CDR3 nucleotide sequence: TGCAGTGCTAGAGATCTTAGTACCAGCGGGGGGGAAACAGATACGCAGTATTTT. As protein: CSARDLSTSGGETDTQYF.

The genes are TRBV5-6 and TRBJ2-5, with D possibly TRBD1 on 6 matching bases. V lost 4 bases and J lost 4, with 23 bases in between. Looked up from germline, CDR1 is SGHDT and CDR2 is YYEEEE. This CDR3 contains 17 residues. The CDR3 is CASSPEPGQLTVETQYF. The CDR3, as DNA: TGTGCCAGCAGCCCTGAACCAGGACAGCTCACTGTAGAGACCCAGTACTTC.

The chain couples TRBV4-1 to TRBJ1-4; perhaps TRBD1 as D (5 bases). The V gene lost 4 bases and the J gene lost 2 bases, with 14 bases spanning the gap. The CDR3 runs to 16 residues. CDR1 and CDR2 (germline): MGHRA, YSYEKL. CDR3 loop: CASSRGSVSTNEKLFF. The DNA for the CDR3 is TGCGCCAGCAGCCGGGGCAGTGTTTCTACTAATGAAAAACTGTTTTTT.

The V and J genes are TRBV18 and TRBJ2-3, with D possibly being TRBD1 (5 bases). The length of the CDR3 is 15 residues. V gave up 3 bases and J gave up 3 bases, with 13 bases separating them. Germline V lookup: CDR1 KGHSH, CDR2 LQKENI. CDR3 DNA sequence: TGTGCCAGCTCACCGGGTTCTCAGGGAACAGATACGCAGTATTTT. Translating gives CASSPGSQGTDTQYF.

V gene TRBV6-1 combines with J gene TRBJ2-1, with 14 bases fitting TRBD2. Germline CDR1 is MNHNS and CDR2 is SASEGT. The CDR3 covers 15 residues. J gave up 8 bases and V 4 bases, and 4 bases lay outside the gene matches. CDR3 DNA sequence: TGTGCCAGCAGTGTCGGGACTAGCGGGAGCGATGAGCAGTTCTTC. Encoded protein: CASSVGTSGSDEQFF.

This clonotype appeared a single time. This chain connects TRBV5-1 to TRBJ1-2; TRBD1 matches at 7 bases. The CDR3 sequence is 14 residues long. CDR1 SGHRS and CDR2 YFSETQ come from the germline V gene. Trimming cost V 0 bases and J 4 bases; bases outside gene matches: 3. The CDR3 spells CASSLERTGYGYTF. The CDR3 DNA sequence: TGCGCCAGCAGCTTGGAAAGGACAGGCTATGGCTACACCTTC.

The rearrangement uses TRBV5-1 and TRBJ2-5, with TRBD2 as a possible D gene (5 bases). Germline assignment: CDR1 SGHRS and CDR2 YFSETQ. The CDR3 contains 14 residues. V lost 7 bases and J 11 bases, leaving 24 bases between the germline ends. CDR3 coding DNA: TGCGCCAGCCGTGAGGGAACCCTCTACTACGGGCAGTACTTC. Translation: CASREGTLYYGQYF.